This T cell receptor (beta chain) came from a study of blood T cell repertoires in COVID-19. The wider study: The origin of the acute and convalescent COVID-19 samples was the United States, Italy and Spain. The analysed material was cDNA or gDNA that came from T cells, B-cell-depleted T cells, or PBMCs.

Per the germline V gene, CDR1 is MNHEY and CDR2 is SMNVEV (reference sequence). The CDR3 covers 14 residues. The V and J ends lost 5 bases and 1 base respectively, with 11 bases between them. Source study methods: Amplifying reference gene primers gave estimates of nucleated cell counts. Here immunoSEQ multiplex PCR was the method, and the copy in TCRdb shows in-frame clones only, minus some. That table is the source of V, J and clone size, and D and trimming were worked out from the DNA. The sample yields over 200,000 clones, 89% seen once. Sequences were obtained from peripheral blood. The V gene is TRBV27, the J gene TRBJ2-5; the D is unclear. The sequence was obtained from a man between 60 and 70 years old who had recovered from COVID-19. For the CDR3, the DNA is TGTGCCAGCAGTCTCTCAGGAATCCAAGAGACCCAGTACTTC. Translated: CASSLSGIQETQYF.